The present entry profiles one T cell receptor (beta chain) with its context. This specimen comes from a study of blood T cell repertoires in COVID-19. The overall study: Researchers got acute and convalescent COVID-19 samples from the United States, Italy and Spain. PBMCs, B-cell-depleted T cells, or T cells were the source of the cDNA or gDNA that made up the material.

The CDR3 covers 15 residues. Trimming took off 5 bases at V and 0 bases at J, with 12 bases between the two ends. CDR1 is SGHAT, CDR2 FQNNGV, per germline. Some clones are missing from TCRdb's copy, which holds only in-frame ones; the method was immunoSEQ multiplex PCR. This sample has fewer than 250,000 clones; about four fifths occur once, and the top ten carry 2% to 3%. The sequenced sample consisted of peripheral blood. This sequence joins TRBV11-2 and TRBJ2-3; D is unresolved. The source is a woman between 35 and 50 years old with active or convalescent COVID-19. DNA for the CDR3: TGTGCCAGCAGCCCTATTCCCTCTAGCACAGATACGCAGTATTTT. Its translation is CASSPIPSSTDTQYF. The variable domain in full, completed from reference TRBV11-2 and TRBJ2-3, reads EAGVAQSPRYKIIEKRQSVAFWCNPISGHATLYWYQQILGQGPKLLIQFQNNGVVDDSQLPKDRFSAERLKGVDSTLKIQPAKLEDSAVYLCASSPIPSSTDTQYFGPGTRLTVL.